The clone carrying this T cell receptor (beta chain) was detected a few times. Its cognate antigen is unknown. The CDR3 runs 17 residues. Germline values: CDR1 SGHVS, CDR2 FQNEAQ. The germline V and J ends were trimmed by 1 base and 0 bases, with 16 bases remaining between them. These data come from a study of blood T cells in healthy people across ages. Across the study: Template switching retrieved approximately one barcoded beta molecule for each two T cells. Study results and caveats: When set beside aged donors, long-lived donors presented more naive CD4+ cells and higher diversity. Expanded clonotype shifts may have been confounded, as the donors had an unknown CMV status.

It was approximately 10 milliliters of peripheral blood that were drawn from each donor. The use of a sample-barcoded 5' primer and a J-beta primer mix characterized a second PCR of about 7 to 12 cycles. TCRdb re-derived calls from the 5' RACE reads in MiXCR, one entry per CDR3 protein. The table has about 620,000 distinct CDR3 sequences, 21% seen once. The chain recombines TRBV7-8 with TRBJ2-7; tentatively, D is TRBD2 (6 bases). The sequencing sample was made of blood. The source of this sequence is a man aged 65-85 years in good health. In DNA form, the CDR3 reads TGTGCCAGCAGCTTAGATGTTGGCGGAGGGTACTCCTACGAGCAGTACTTC. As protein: CASSLDVGGGYSYEQYF.